This T cell receptor beta chain was found in a study of spatial heterogeneity in lung cancer. Study context: A consistent excess of beta-chain over alpha-chain sequences was detected.

TCRdb re-called the 5' RACE reads with MiXCR, one entry per CDR3 protein. The data hold about 1,500 distinct CDR3 sequences, with 10% observed a single time. The CDR3 consists of 14 residues. The V gene's germline CDR1 is SGHTA and CDR2 FQGNSA. Trimming removed 1 base from V and 2 bases from J, with 9 bases in between. Time point given: sample taken at primary tumor resection. The donors were 55 to 85 patients with non-small cell lung cancer that was early-stage and untreated. Study results and caveats: It was estimated that coverage of tumor T cells reached 6.5% to 7% for alpha chains and 13% for beta chains. How many expanded intratumoral alpha and beta TCRs were present tracked the tumor mutation count, which was a count of nonsynonymous mutations.

Details on this clonotype: Its matching antigen is unknown.

This TCR was recovered from a female donor with early-stage non-small cell lung cancer. V usage is TRBV7-2 and J usage is TRBJ2-7; no clear D. The sequenced sample was lung tumor tissue, obtained at surgery. CDR3 DNA sequence: TGTGCCAGCAGCTTAGTAGTGATCCCCTACGAGCAGTACTTC. Translation gives CASSLVVIPYEQYF.